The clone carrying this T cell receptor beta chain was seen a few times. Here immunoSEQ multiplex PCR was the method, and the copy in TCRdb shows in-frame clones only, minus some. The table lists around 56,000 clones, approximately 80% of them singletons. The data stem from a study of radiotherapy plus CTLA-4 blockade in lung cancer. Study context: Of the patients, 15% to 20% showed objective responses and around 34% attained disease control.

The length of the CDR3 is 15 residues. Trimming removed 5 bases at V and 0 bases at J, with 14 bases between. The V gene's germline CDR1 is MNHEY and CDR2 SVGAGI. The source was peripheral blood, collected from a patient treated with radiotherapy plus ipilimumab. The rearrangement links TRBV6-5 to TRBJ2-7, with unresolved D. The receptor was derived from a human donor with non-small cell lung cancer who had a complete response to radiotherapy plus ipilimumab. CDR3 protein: CASSLKLLSSYEQYF. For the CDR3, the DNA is TGTGCCAGCAGTCTGAAACTGCTGAGCTCCTACGAGCAGTACTTC.